What follows are 25 T cell receptor beta chains derived from one specimen sequenced in a study of Ad26.COV2.S vaccination and SARS-CoV-2 variants. Clones were sequenced by immunoSEQ multiplex PCR, and TCRdb holds only the in-frame ones, with some missing. The table has roughly 420,000 clones, 70% to 90% seen once. The treatment is: some 19 received Ad26.COV2.S at low or high dose, single or two shots; about five received placebo; per-sample allocation not given. Day 63 after the first injection of vaccine or placebo was the sampling time. The material sequenced was peripheral blood, taken in a trial of Ad26.COV2.S vaccine versus placebo. These receptors originate from a person aged 18-60 years who received the Ad26.COV2.S COVID-19 vaccine or a placebo.

The genes are TRBV19 and TRBJ1-5; D might be TRBD1 (5 bases). Trimming pared 9 bases from V and 2 bases from J, leaving 20 bases between. The CDR3 is made up of 16 amino acids. Germline loops: CDR1 LNHDA, CDR2 SQIVND (reference sequence). CDR3 region: CASTKSEGLGNQPQHF. DNA for the CDR3: TGTGCCAGCACTAAATCAGAGGGGCTGGGCAATCAGCCCCAGCATTTT.

This chain links TRBV7-3 with TRBJ2-3, with TRBD2 matching 15 bases. Germline V lookup: CDR1 SGHTA, CDR2 FQGTGA. The trim removed 2 bases at V and 5 bases at J, leaving 8 bases unmatched. CDR3 length equals 18 residues. CDR3 in DNA: TGTGCCAGCAGCTTAGGTCCTGGACTAGCGGGGGGGCAAGATACGCAGTATTTT. Translated, it gives CASSLGPGLAGGQDTQYF.

This chain connects TRBV28 to TRBJ1-3, with a weak D call TRBD1 (6 bases). CDR1 is MDHEN, CDR2 SYDVKM, per germline. The CDR3 covers 13 residues. The V end lost 7 bases, the J end lost 4 bases, and 11 bases lay between the germline ends. This CDR3 is CASTPDRGNTIYF. The CDR3 coding sequence is TGTGCCAGCACTCCGGACAGAGGAAACACCATATATTTT.

This chain links TRBV11-2 with TRBJ2-1, with D tentatively TRBD2 (5 bases). Germline V gene data show CDR1 as SGHAT and CDR2 as FQNNGV. V lost 0 bases and J 7 bases, leaving 16 bases between the germline ends. CDR3 length equals 16 residues. Here the CDR3 reads CASSLDRGTTWNEQFF. The CDR3 DNA follows: TGTGCCAGCAGCTTAGATCGGGGAACTACGTGGAATGAGCAGTTCTTC. The whole variable domain, filled in from reference TRBV11-2 and TRBJ2-1, reads EAGVAQSPRYKIIEKRQSVAFWCNPISGHATLYWYQQILGQGPKLLIQFQNNGVVDDSQLPKDRFSAERLKGVDSTLKIQPAKLEDSAVYLCASSLDRGTTWNEQFFGPGTRLTVL.

This chain links TRBV28 with TRBJ2-3; D gene uncertain. CDR3 size: 18 residues. Germline V CDR1 and CDR2: MDHEN, SYDVKM. V was clipped by 4 bases and J by 9 bases, with 29 bases between them. CDR3 in amino acids: CASSSTSIELGGPGTQYF. The CDR3 coding sequence is TGTGCCAGCAGTTCAACCTCAATCGAGCTAGGTGGCCCCGGGACGCAGTATTTT.

The J gene is TRBJ2-7, the V gene TRBV7-8, with 9 bases fitting TRBD1. The CDR3 loop spans 17 amino acids. Germline V gives CDR1 SGHVS, CDR2 FQNEAQ. V was pared by 4 bases and J by 3 bases, with 13 bases of the junction left unmatched. The DNA for the CDR3 is TGTGCCAGCAGCTATGGGACCCGCCGGGACAGGGTCTACGAGCAGTACTTC. It codes for CASSYGTRRDRVYEQYF.

The chain combines TRBV6-4 with TRBJ2-5, with 14 bases identical to TRBD2. J lost 5 bases, V lost 3 bases, and 5 bases had no gene match. Germline CDR1 reads MRHNA; CDR2 reads SNTAGT. The CDR3 loop spans 16 amino acids. The CDR3, as DNA: TGTGCCAGCAGTGAAGGACTAGCGGGGGGAGTGGAGACCCAGTACTTC. Translated: CASSEGLAGGVETQYF.

The genes are TRBV28 and TRBJ1-6, with D unclear. V was pared by 3 bases and J by 9 bases, with 6 bases between. This CDR3 contains 12 residues. CDR1 and CDR2 (germline): MDHEN, SYDVKM. CDR3 in amino acids: CASSFLSSPLHF. CDR3 sequence (DNA): TGTGCCAGCAGTTTCTTATCTTCACCCCTCCACTTT.

The chain couples TRBV9 to TRBJ1-6; tentatively, D is TRBD1 (5 bases). Per the germline V gene, CDR1 is SGDLS and CDR2 is YYNGEE. This CDR3 has 13 amino acids. V was shortened by 3 bases and J by 8 bases, with 9 bases between the two germline ends. CDR3 protein: CASSAGRDSPLHF. The CDR3 bases are TGTGCCAGCAGCGCGGGGCGGGATTCACCCCTCCACTTT.

On this clone: A much larger clonotype is one base distant, so this may be a read error. The same CDR3 can be traced to other DNA sequences in this sample. This sequence joins TRBV29-1 and TRBJ1-1, with no clear D. The V and J ends lost 1 base and 1 base respectively, with 1 base between them. From germline, CDR1 is SQVTM and CDR2 ANQGSEA. CDR3 length: 11 amino acids. The DNA for the CDR3 is TGCAGCGTTGAAGGGAACACTGAAGCTTTCTTT. It specifies CSVEGNTEAFF.

This chain connects TRBV7-8 to TRBJ2-3; TRBD2 matches at 13 bases. The CDR3 consists of 19 residues. Looked up from germline, CDR1 is SGHVS and CDR2 is FQNEAQ. V trimming: 10 bases; J trimming: 0 bases; junction bases outside the gene matches: 16. CDR3 loop: CANPPGTSGVTPSTDTQYF. CDR3 bases: TGTGCCAACCCCCCCGGGACTAGCGGGGTGACACCTAGCACAGATACGCAGTATTTT. Variable domain in full (rest from reference TRBV7-8 and TRBJ2-3): GAGVSQSPRYKVAKRGQDVALRCDPISGHVSLFWYQQALGQGPEFLTYFQNEAQLDKSGLPSDRFFAERPEGSVSTLKIQRTQQEDSAVYLCANPPGTSGVTPSTDTQYFGPGTRLTVL.

This chain uses TRBV7-2 with TRBJ2-3, with a tentative D call TRBD2 (7 bases). CDR3 size: 14 residues. CDR1 and CDR2 (germline): SGHTA, FQGNSA. The V end was cut by 3 bases, the J end by 4 bases, with 11 bases between. The CDR3, as DNA: TGTGCCAGCAGCTTGGGGGGGGGCTCAGATACGCAGTATTTT. Residues: CASSLGGGSDTQYF. Drawing the rest from reference TRBV7-2 and TRBJ2-3, the complete variable domain is GAGVSQSPSNKVTEKGKDVELRCDPISGHTALYWYRQSLGQGLEFLIYFQGNSAPDKSGLPSDRFSAERTGGSVSTLTIQRTQQEDSAVYLCASSLGGGSDTQYFGPGTRLTVL.

This rearrangement joins TRBV7-9 to TRBJ2-7; the match to TRBD1 covers 11 bases. The germline V gene has CDR1 SEHNR and CDR2 FQNEAQ (reference sequence). This CDR3 comprises 14 residues. J lost 4 bases, V lost 5 bases, and 4 bases had no gene match. CDR3 DNA sequence: TGTGCCAGCAGCACGGACAGGGGGCTTTACGAGCAGTACTTC. As protein: CASSTDRGLYEQYF.

This clone was counted once. The rearrangement uses TRBV4-2 and TRBJ2-1; the D call may be TRBD1 or TRBD2 (5 bases each). CDR3 length: 15 amino acids. The germline CDR1 and CDR2 sequences are LGHNA and YNFKEQ. Trimming removed 2 bases at V and 5 bases at J, with 13 bases between. The CDR3 is CASSQISGADNEQFF. DNA for the CDR3: TGTGCCAGCAGCCAAATTTCCGGGGCCGACAATGAGCAGTTCTTC.

The chain employs TRBV28 and TRBJ2-6, with TRBD2 matching 7 bases. CDR1 is MDHEN, CDR2 SYDVKM, per germline. This CDR3 region has 17 residues. V trimming: 6 bases; J trimming: 0 bases; junction bases outside the gene matches: 8. This chain's CDR3 is CASRGEGGLSGANVLTF. CDR3 nucleotides: TGTGCCAGCAGGGGGGAGGGCGGCCTCTCTGGGGCCAACGTCCTGACTTTC. The whole variable domain, remainder taken from reference TRBV28 and TRBJ2-6, is DVKVTQSSRYLVKRTGEKVFLECVQDMDHENMFWYRQDPGLGLRLIYFSYDVKMKEKGDIPEGYSVSREKKERFSLILESASTNQTSMYLCASRGEGGLSGANVLTFGAGSRLTVL.

The chain couples TRBV3-1 (or the pseudogene TRBV3-2) to TRBJ2-3; D remains ambiguous. The length of the CDR3 is 20 residues. V dropped 0 bases and J dropped 1 base, with 23 bases sitting between them. CDR1 LGHDT and CDR2 YNNKEL come from the germline V gene (reference sequence). This CDR3 reads CASSQDRPDFRIPRTDTQYF. Here the CDR3 DNA reads TGTGCCAGCAGCCAAGATAGGCCCGATTTCAGGATTCCCCGCACAGATACGCAGTATTTT.

V gene TRBV7-9 combines with J gene TRBJ2-7; 12 nucleotides agree with TRBD1. This CDR3 is built from 18 residues. The V gene's germline CDR1 is SEHNR and CDR2 FQNEAQ (reference sequence). The junction had 16 bases not matched to a gene; V was cut back by 7 bases and J by 3 bases. This CDR3 is CASTETPGQGAEVYEQYF. For the CDR3, the DNA is TGTGCCAGCACCGAAACTCCGGGACAGGGGGCCGAGGTCTACGAGCAGTACTTC.

CDR3 region: CASSSNREETQYF. In DNA, the CDR3 is TGCGCCAGCAGTTCCAACAGAGAAGAGACCCAGTACTTC. This chain links TRBV4-1 with TRBJ2-5; D not certain. The germline V gene encodes CDR1 MGHRA and CDR2 YSYEKL. The CDR3 is 13 amino acids. V lost 6 bases and J 3 bases, leaving 11 bases between the germline ends.

The chain recombines TRBV28 with TRBJ1-5, with D uncertain. The CDR3 sequence is 13 residues long. Germline V CDR1 and CDR2: MDHEN, SYDVKM. The ends were cut back, 9 bases at V and 7 bases at J, with 16 bases in the middle. The CDR3 sequence is CARKPRQNQPQHF. For the CDR3, the DNA is TGTGCCAGAAAGCCAAGGCAAAACCAGCCCCAGCATTTT.

V usage is TRBV3-1 (or the pseudogene TRBV3-2) and J usage is TRBJ2-3; 8 bases are shared with TRBD2. Looked up from germline, CDR1 is LGHDT and CDR2 is YNNKEL (reference sequence). The ends lost 4 bases at V and 4 bases at J; junction bases unmatched: 13. The CDR3 is 17 amino acids. The CDR3 DNA reads TGTGCCAGCAGCCCAGGCATTAGCAGCGGGGGCCCAGATACGCAGTATTTT. Amino acid sequence: CASSPGISSGGPDTQYF.

The rearrangement links TRBV11-3 to TRBJ2-3; D not resolved. V was shortened by 2 bases and J by 2 bases, with 8 bases between the two germline ends. The CDR3 length is 14 residues. Per the germline V gene, CDR1 is SGHNT and CDR2 is YENEEA. DNA for the CDR3: TGTGCCAGCAGCTTACGGGCGCTCACAGATACGCAGTATTTT. Its translation: CASSLRALTDTQYF.

The V gene is TRBV4-2, the J gene TRBJ1-4, with TRBD1 identical over 8 bases. CDR1 and CDR2 from the germline V gene are LGHNA and YNFKEQ. This CDR3 spans 15 amino acids. The junction had 3 bases not matched to a gene; V was cut back by 5 bases and J by 1 base. This chain's CDR3 is CASSLGQGTNEKLFF. The CDR3 coding sequence is TGTGCCAGCAGCTTAGGACAGGGAACTAATGAAAAACTGTTTTTT.

The chain joins TRBV19 to TRBJ2-1; 7 bases align to TRBD2. Germline CDR1 is LNHDA and CDR2 is SQIVND (reference sequence). The V gene end was trimmed by 3 bases and the J gene end by 1 base; junction bases not matched to a gene: 12. This CDR3 is built from 18 residues. CDR3 DNA sequence: TGTGCCAGTAGTATCGGGTCCAGCGGGGCTTCATCCTACAATGAGCAGTTCTTC. Its translation: CASSIGSSGASSYNEQFF.

The chain uses TRBV15 and TRBJ1-2; D remains ambiguous. V lost 0 bases to trimming and J lost 2 bases, with 7 bases between them. Germline CDR1 reads LNHNV; CDR2 reads YYDKDF (reference sequence). CDR3 length: 14 residues. CDR3 loop: CATSRESENYGYTF. DNA for the CDR3: TGTGCCACCAGCAGAGAGTCAGAGAACTATGGCTACACCTTC.

The CDR3 is CASSLHSYYGYTF. The CDR3 bases are TGTGCCAGCAGTTTGCACAGCTACTATGGCTACACCTTC. The chain recombines TRBV6-5 with TRBJ1-2; D uncertain. This CDR3 is built from 13 residues. CDR1 is MNHEY and CDR2 is SVGAGI in the germline V gene. V was shortened by 4 bases and J by 3 bases, with 9 bases between the two germline ends.